These 8 T cell receptor beta chains were sequenced from one sample in a study of T cell responses to AZD1222 COVID-19 vaccine. Using immunoSEQ multiplex PCR, the repertoire was profiled, and TCRdb retains in-frame clones only, with some absent. Of some 120,000 clones listed, about 87% were seen once; the top ten hold 12%. Material: peripheral blood, obtained on day 0 of AZD1222 vaccination. The origin of the receptors is an adult in good health.

The J gene is TRBJ2-7, the V gene TRBV5-1, with 8 bases lining up with TRBD1. The CDR3 extends over 16 amino acids. V was clipped by 3 bases and J by 2 bases; unmatched bases: 10. Germline V gives CDR1 SGHRS, CDR2 YFSETQ. The CDR3 here is CASSSQGAISAYEQYF. DNA for the CDR3: TGCGCCAGCAGCTCGCAGGGGGCTATTAGTGCCTACGAGCAGTACTTC.

The chain couples TRBV2 to TRBJ1-5, with 8 bases that match TRBD1. V lost 6 bases and J lost 4; bases outside the gene matches: 5. CDR1 SNHLY and CDR2 FYNNEI come from the germline V gene. The CDR3 is made up of 14 amino acids. This CDR3 reads CASRKQGENQPQHF. DNA for the CDR3: TGTGCCAGCAGAAAACAGGGGGAGAATCAGCCCCAGCATTTT.

The chain joins TRBV28 to TRBJ1-1; D gene uncertain. The CDR3 totals 12 residues. V shed 2 bases and J shed 11 bases, with 12 bases lying between them. The germline V gene encodes CDR1 MDHEN and CDR2 SYDVKM. The CDR3 reads CASSLTPLSAFF. In DNA form, the CDR3 reads TGTGCCAGCAGTTTAACCCCTTTGAGCGCTTTCTTT.

The chain recombines TRBV7-2 with TRBJ1-1, with D perhaps matching TRBD1 (5 bases). There are 17 residues in the CDR3. The germline V gene encodes CDR1 SGHTA and CDR2 FQGNSA. V was cut by 5 bases and J by 3 bases, with 22 bases left in between. DNA of the CDR3: TGTGCCAGCAGCAAGAGGTCAGGGAGATATGTTGACACTGAAGCTTTCTTT. Translation gives CASSKRSGRYVDTEAFF.

The chain links TRBV27 to TRBJ1-1; no firm D call. The CDR3 has 14 amino acids. Between the trimmed V and J ends, which lost 7 bases and 0 bases, there was a span of 12 bases. The germline V gene has CDR1 MNHEY and CDR2 SMNVEV (reference sequence). CDR3: CASNSGGMNTEAFF. The CDR3 region has the DNA TGTGCCAGCAATAGTGGCGGCATGAACACTGAAGCTTTCTTT.

The chain uses TRBV12-3 or TRBV12-4 and TRBJ1-2; D may be TRBD1 (5 bases). V was pared by 6 bases and J by 1 base, with 9 bases between. CDR3 size: 13 residues. This chain's CDR3 is CASSRGVNYGYTF. CDR3 bases: TGTGCCAGCAGCCGAGGGGTTAACTATGGCTACACCTTC.

J is TRBJ2-5 and V is TRBV7-2; D gene uncertain. The CDR3 totals 11 residues. V was cut by 4 bases and J by 4 bases, with 4 bases left in between. Germline-derived CDR1 and CDR2 are SGHTA and FQGNSA. CDR3 residues: CASSSAETQYF. The CDR3 region has the DNA TGTGCCAGCAGCTCAGCAGAGACCCAGTACTTC.

V is TRBV3-1 (or the pseudogene TRBV3-2) and J is TRBJ2-7; D uncertain. The V gene lost 1 base and the J gene lost 6 bases, with 10 bases spanning the gap. Germline loops: CDR1 LGHDT, CDR2 YNNKEL (reference sequence). The CDR3 totals 13 residues. CDR3 bases: TGTGCCAGCAGCCAAGCCCTTAGCTCCGAGCAGTACTTC. This gives the protein CASSQALSSEQYF.